The clone carrying this T cell receptor (beta chain) has just a few counts. The target antigen is unknown. The CDR3 extends over 16 amino acids. V lost 0 bases to trimming and J lost 1 base, with 13 bases between them. CDR1 and CDR2 from the germline V gene are SGHDT and YYEEEE. The sample comes from a study of cytomegalovirus exposure and HLA in healthy donors. PCR amplification relied on 60 Vbeta primers (plus 13 Jbeta primers). Using immunoSEQ multiplex PCR, the repertoire was profiled, and TCRdb retains in-frame clones only, with some absent. The table records just over 150,000 clones, approximately 79% of them present only once. Regarding the study as a whole: Later on, a genetic analysis was performed. It linked a missense variant in DCLRE1C with V- and J-gene trimming of TCR beta. Reports state that TCR beta sequences accurately predicted most subjects' HLA-A and HLA-B alleles. Of the V segments, some could not be distinguished, including TRBV6-2 and TRBV6-3, and were excluded.

Sequencing used PBMCs. V usage is TRBV5-6 and J usage is TRBJ1-1; a possible D gene is TRBD1 (5 bases). The sequence came from a woman aged 45-60 years in good health and CMV-seropositive. The CDR3 DNA sequence: TGTGCCAGCAGCTTGGGGGCCGGCGGGGCGAACACTGAAGCTTTCTTT. Amino acid sequence: CASSLGAGGANTEAFF. Full variable domain (remainder filled in from reference TRBV5-6 and TRBJ1-1): DAGVTQSPTHLIKTRGQQVTLRCSPKSGHDTVSWYQQALGQGPQFIFQYYEEEERQRGNFPDRFSGHQFPNYSSELNVNALLLGDSALYLCASSLGAGGANTEAFFGQGTRLTVV.